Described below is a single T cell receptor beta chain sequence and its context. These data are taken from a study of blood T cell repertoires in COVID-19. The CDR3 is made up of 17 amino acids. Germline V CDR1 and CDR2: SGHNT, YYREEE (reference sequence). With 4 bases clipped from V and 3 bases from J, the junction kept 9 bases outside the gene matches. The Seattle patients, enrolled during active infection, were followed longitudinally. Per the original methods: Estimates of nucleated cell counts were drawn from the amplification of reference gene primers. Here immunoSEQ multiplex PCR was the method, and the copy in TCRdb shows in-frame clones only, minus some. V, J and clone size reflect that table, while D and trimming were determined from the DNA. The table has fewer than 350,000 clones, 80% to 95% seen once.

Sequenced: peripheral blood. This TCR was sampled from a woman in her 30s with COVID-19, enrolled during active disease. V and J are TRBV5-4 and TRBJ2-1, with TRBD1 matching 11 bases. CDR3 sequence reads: CASSPWTGGNHYNEQFF. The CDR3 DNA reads TGTGCCAGCAGCCCCTGGACAGGGGGCAATCACTACAATGAGCAGTTCTTC.